What follows are 26 T cell receptor beta chains derived from one specimen sequenced in a study of coeliac disease. Some clones are missing from TCRdb's copy, which holds only in-frame ones; the method was immunoSEQ multiplex PCR. The top ten clones hold roughly 8% of a sample with 3,500 or so clones, around 70% of them seen once. The sequenced material came from intraepithelial lymphocytes from the gut. Source of these receptors: a man in his thirties or forties with celiac disease.

The chain uses TRBV21-1 and TRBJ2-7; the table's D call of TRBD1 was not tested on the DNA. TRBV21-1 is tagged as a pseudogene. This CDR3 spans 17 amino acids. CDR3 sequence: CASSKALTGLLSYEQYF. The CDR3 nucleotides are TGTGCCAGCAGCAAAGCGCTGACAGGGTTGTTATCCTACGAGCAGTACTTC.

This chain links TRBV5-1 with TRBJ2-7, with 7 bases identical to TRBD1. V shed 4 bases and J 0 bases; nucleotides not matched to a gene: 7. The CDR3 contains 15 residues. CDR1 and CDR2 (germline): SGHRS, YFSETQ. CDR3 DNA sequence: TGCGCCAGCAGCGTGCCGGGACAGAGCTCCTACGAGCAGTACTTC. Its protein is CASSVPGQSSYEQYF.

This chain links TRBV5-1 with TRBJ2-1, with 7 nucleotides matching TRBD1. Trimming removed 7 bases from V and 4 bases from J; junction bases left unmatched: 5. This CDR3 comprises 13 residues. Germline V gives CDR1 SGHRS, CDR2 YFSETQ. Written as DNA, the CDR3 is TGCGCCAGCCGTCAGGGGGAGTACAATGAGCAGTTCTTC. Its protein is CASRQGEYNEQFF.

The genes are TRBV5-1 and TRBJ2-7; tentative D call: TRBD1 (5 bases). CDR3 length: 15 residues. The V end was cut by 0 bases, the J end by 2 bases, with 12 bases between. Germline V gives CDR1 SGHRS, CDR2 YFSETQ. CDR3 sequence (DNA): TGCGCCAGCAGCTTGGGACAGCTCCTTCCCTACGAGCAGTACTTC. Protein: CASSLGQLLPYEQYF.

The gene calls are TRBV10-1 and TRBJ2-4; a weak D match, TRBD1 (5 bases). With 8 bases removed from V and 5 bases from J, the gap between germline ends came to 22 bases. CDR1 and CDR2 from the germline V gene are WNHNN and SYGVQD (reference sequence). This CDR3 region has 16 residues. The CDR3 nucleotides are TGCGCCAGCGATCGGACATGGCCAAGATATCAAAACATTCAGTACTTC. Encoded protein: CASDRTWPRYQNIQYF.

V is TRBV9 and J is TRBJ2-3; TRBD2 is a possible D gene (5 bases). The V and J ends lost 4 bases and 7 bases respectively, with 10 bases between them. CDR1 SGDLS and CDR2 YYNGEE come from the germline V gene. The CDR3 loop spans 12 amino acids. CDR3 sequence (DNA): TGTGCCAGCAGCCCTGAGGGTAATACGCAGTATTTT. It encodes CASSPEGNTQYF.

The gene calls are TRBV27 and TRBJ1-5; D may be TRBD1 (6 bases). This CDR3 comprises 15 residues. V shed 1 base and J shed 6 bases, with 13 bases lying between them. Germline-derived CDR1 and CDR2 are MNHEY and SMNVEV (reference sequence). In DNA, the CDR3 is TGTGCCAGCAGTTTATATGCAGGGGAGCGTCAGCCCCAGCATTTT. Translated, it gives CASSLYAGERQPQHF.

The rearrangement uses TRBV30 and TRBJ2-1; D is undetermined. Trimming shortened V by 6 bases and J by 0 bases, and 3 bases separated the two germline ends. There are 11 residues in the CDR3. The germline V gene encodes CDR1 GTSNPN and CDR2 SVGIG (reference sequence). The CDR3 spells CACSSYNEQFF. In nucleotides, the CDR3 is TGTGCCTGCTCCTCCTACAATGAGCAGTTCTTC.

The chain is built from TRBV30 and TRBJ2-3, with a possible D match to TRBD2 (6 bases). Trimming removed 6 bases from V and 0 bases from J, with 7 bases in between. Germline-derived CDR1 and CDR2 are GTSNPN and SVGIG (reference sequence). There are 12 residues in the CDR3. CDR3 sequence (DNA): TGTGCCTGTAGCGGAAGCACAGATACGCAGTATTTT. It is translated as CACSGSTDTQYF.

The chain combines TRBV18 with TRBJ1-3; TRBD1 matches at 7 bases. Germline values: CDR1 KGHSH, CDR2 LQKENI. With 3 bases clipped from V and 0 bases from J, the junction kept 5 bases outside the gene matches. The CDR3 loop spans 16 amino acids. The CDR3 DNA is TGTGCCAGCTCACCGTCGACAGGGAACTCTGGAAACACCATATATTTT. Its translation is CASSPSTGNSGNTIYF.

This chain uses TRBV5-4 with TRBJ2-3; 8 bases map to TRBD2. There are 17 residues in the CDR3. The V and J ends lost 1 base and 5 bases, in that order; junction bases with no gene match: 12. Per the germline V gene, CDR1 is SGHNT and CDR2 is YYREEE (reference sequence). In nucleotides, the CDR3 is TGTGCCAGCAGCTTGCGGGTAGGAGCGGGAGTAGGAGATACGCAGTATTTT. This translates into CASSLRVGAGVGDTQYF. Together with reference TRBV5-4 and TRBJ2-3, the CDR3 gives the full variable domain: ETGVTQSPTHLIKTRGQQVTLRCSSQSGHNTVSWYQQALGQGPQFIFQYYREEENGRGNFPPRFSGLQFPNYSSELNVNALELDDSALYLCASSLRVGAGVGDTQYFGPGTRLTVL.

The J gene is TRBJ1-4, the V gene TRBV9; 9 positions agree with TRBD1. Trimming cost V 3 bases and J 0 bases; bases outside gene matches: 6. Germline assignment: CDR1 SGDLS and CDR2 YYNGEE. CDR3 length: 17 residues. The CDR3 reads CASSATGGKATNEKLFF. CDR3 DNA: TGTGCCAGCAGCGCGACAGGGGGAAAAGCAACTAATGAAAAACTGTTTTTT.

The CDR3 DNA follows: TGTGCCAGCAGCTCAGGAGGGGCAACTAATGAAAAACTGTTTTTT. Its protein product is CASSSGGATNEKLFF. J is TRBJ1-4 and V is TRBV5-4; TRBD1 might be the D (5 bases). Trimming removed 3 bases from V and 0 bases from J, with 9 bases in between. Germline V CDR1 and CDR2: SGHNT, YYREEE (reference sequence). This CDR3 is built from 15 residues.

This rearrangement joins TRBV7-6 to TRBJ2-1; D might be TRBD2 (6 bases). The ends were cut back, 2 bases at V and 9 bases at J, with 17 bases in the middle. CDR1 SGHVS and CDR2 FNYEAQ come from the germline V gene. The CDR3 consists of 15 residues. CDR3 residues: CASSLRSVMGGEQFF. DNA for the CDR3: TGTGCCAGCAGCTTAAGGAGTGTGATGGGGGGTGAGCAGTTCTTC. Drawing the rest from reference TRBV7-6 and TRBJ2-1, the complete variable domain is GAGVSQSPRYKVTKRGQDVALRCDPISGHVSLYWYRQALGQGPEFLTYFNYEAQQDKSGLPNDRFSAERPEGSISTLTIQRTEQRDSAMYRCASSLRSVMGGEQFFGPGTRLTVL.

The chain carries TRBV30 and TRBJ1-5, with D tentatively TRBD1 (5 bases). Germline-derived CDR1 and CDR2 are GTSNPN and SVGIG (reference sequence). V shed 3 bases and J shed 6 bases, with 12 bases lying between them. This CDR3 is built from 13 residues. CDR3 sequence reads: CAWSADSSQPQHF. The CDR3, as DNA: TGTGCCTGGAGCGCCGACAGTAGTCAGCCCCAGCATTTT.

J is TRBJ1-3 and V is TRBV7-8; maybe TRBD1 (5 bases). This CDR3 contains 15 residues. Germline CDR1 is SGHVS and CDR2 is FQNEAQ. The ends were cut back, 5 bases at V and 4 bases at J, with 15 bases in the middle. The CDR3 DNA sequence: TGTGCCAGCAGCCCCGCAGGGATCGTCGGAAACACCATATATTTT. Encoded protein: CASSPAGIVGNTIYF.

The chain recombines TRBV7-2 with TRBJ2-7; 8 nucleotides line up with TRBD1. This CDR3 is built from 14 residues. CDR1 SGHTA and CDR2 FQGNSA come from the germline V gene. The ends lost 4 bases at V and 1 base at J; junction bases unmatched: 3. CDR3 amino acids: CASSSRTGSYEQYF. The CDR3 nucleotides are TGTGCCAGCAGCTCCCGGACAGGGTCCTACGAGCAGTACTTC.

The J gene is TRBJ1-2, the V gene TRBV10-3; TRBD1 matches 10 bases. The J segment lost 5 bases and the V segment lost 5 bases, leaving 11 bases of the junction unmatched. The CDR3 is 16 amino acids. Per germline, CDR1 ENHRY and CDR2 SYGVKD. This CDR3 is CAISLTGGEKGYGYTF. In DNA form, the CDR3 reads TGTGCCATCAGTTTGACAGGGGGCGAGAAGGGTTATGGCTACACCTTC.

J is TRBJ2-5 and V is TRBV7-6; D might be TRBD2 (6 bases). Germline CDR1 and CDR2: SGHVS and FNYEAQ. V was pared by 0 bases and J by 2 bases, with 10 bases between. The CDR3 contains 15 residues. This CDR3 reads CASSLALGGQETQYF. In nucleotides, the CDR3 is TGTGCCAGCAGCTTAGCGTTGGGGGGTCAAGAGACCCAGTACTTC.

V gene TRBV5-1 combines with J gene TRBJ2-4, with a weak D call TRBD1 (5 bases). V lost 3 bases and J lost 3, with 13 bases in between. The CDR3 length is 15 residues. Germline V gene lookup returns CDR1 SGHRS and CDR2 YFSETQ. CDR3: CASSWLWGGKNIQYF. Written as DNA, the CDR3 is TGCGCCAGCAGCTGGCTGTGGGGCGGCAAAAACATTCAGTACTTC.

V gene TRBV29-1 combines with J gene TRBJ2-1; D gene uncertain. The germline CDR1 and CDR2 sequences are SQVTM and ANQGSEA. This CDR3 contains 14 residues. Trimming cost V 4 bases and J 2 bases, with 12 bases left between them. CDR3 loop: CSVVSWLAYNEQFF. DNA for the CDR3: TGCAGCGTTGTATCATGGCTAGCCTACAATGAGCAGTTCTTC.

The chain is built from TRBV7-2 and TRBJ2-1; weak D call: TRBD2 (6 bases). Trimming shortened V by 5 bases and J by 4 bases, and 15 bases separated the two germline ends. CDR1 and CDR2 (germline): SGHTA, FQGNSA. This CDR3 region has 15 residues. CDR3 in DNA: TGTGCCAGCAGCCCTCCGGGACTCAGGTACAATGAGCAGTTCTTC. Its protein product is CASSPPGLRYNEQFF.

This clone was picked up one time. The gene calls are TRBV11-3 and TRBJ2-1; 15 bases are a match to TRBD2. This CDR3 has 13 amino acids. Germline loops: CDR1 SGHNT, CDR2 YENEEA. The trim removed 3 bases at V and 16 bases at J, leaving 4 bases unmatched. Here the CDR3 reads CASSFSGLAGGFF. CDR3 bases: TGTGCCAGCAGCTTCTCGGGACTAGCGGGAGGCTTCTTC.

The CDR3 spells CASSQVPQGIYYEQYF. For the CDR3, the DNA is TGTGCCAGCAGCCAAGTTCCCCAGGGAATTTACTACGAGCAGTACTTC. The chain uses TRBV4-2 and TRBJ2-7; D is perhaps TRBD1 (5 bases). Germline CDR1 is LGHNA and CDR2 is YNFKEQ. CDR3 length: 16 residues. Trimming cost V 1 base and J 3 bases, with 16 bases left between them.

The chain links TRBV5-1 to TRBJ2-7; 10 nucleotides line up with TRBD1. The CDR3 is 17 amino acids. Losses at the gene ends were 3 bases for V and 1 base for J; bases not matched to a gene: 10. The germline CDR1 and CDR2 sequences are SGHRS and YFSETQ. Here the CDR3 reads CASSSNPRDRGSYEQYF. The CDR3 DNA follows: TGCGCCAGCAGCTCCAACCCCCGGGACAGGGGTTCCTACGAGCAGTACTTC.

The rearrangement joins TRBV19 to TRBJ1-5; D is unresolved. Germline CDR1 LNHDA, CDR2 SQIVND (reference sequence). The CDR3 is made up of 15 amino acids. Trimming removed 1 base at V and 4 bases at J, with 11 bases between. The CDR3 reads CASSIAAAGNQPQHF. The CDR3 DNA reads as TGTGCCAGTAGTATAGCGGCCGCCGGGAATCAGCCCCAGCATTTT.